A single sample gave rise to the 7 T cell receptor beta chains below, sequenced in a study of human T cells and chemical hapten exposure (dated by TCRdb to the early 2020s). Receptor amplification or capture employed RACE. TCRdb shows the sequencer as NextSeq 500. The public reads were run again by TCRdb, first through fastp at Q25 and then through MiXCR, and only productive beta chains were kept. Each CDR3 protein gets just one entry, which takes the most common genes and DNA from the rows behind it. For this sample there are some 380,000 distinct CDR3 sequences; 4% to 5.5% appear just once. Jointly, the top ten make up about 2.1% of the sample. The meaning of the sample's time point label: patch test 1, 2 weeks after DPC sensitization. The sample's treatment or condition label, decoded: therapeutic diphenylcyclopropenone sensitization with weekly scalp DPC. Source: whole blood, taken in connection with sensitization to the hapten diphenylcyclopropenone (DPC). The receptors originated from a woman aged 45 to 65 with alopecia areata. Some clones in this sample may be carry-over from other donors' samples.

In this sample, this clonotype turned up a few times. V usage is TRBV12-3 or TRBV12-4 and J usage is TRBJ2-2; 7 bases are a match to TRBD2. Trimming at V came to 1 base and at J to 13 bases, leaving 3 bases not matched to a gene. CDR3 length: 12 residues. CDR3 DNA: TGTGCCAGCAGTTTAGTCTCGGGAGGGCTGTTTTTT. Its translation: CASSLVSGGLFF.

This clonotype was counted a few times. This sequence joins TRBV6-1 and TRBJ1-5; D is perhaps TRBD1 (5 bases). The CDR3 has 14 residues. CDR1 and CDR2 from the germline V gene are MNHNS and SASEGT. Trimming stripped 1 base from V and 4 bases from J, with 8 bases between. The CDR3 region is CASSEGAGNQPQHF. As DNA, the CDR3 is TGTGCCAGCAGTGAAGGGGCAGGGAATCAGCCCCAGCATTTT.

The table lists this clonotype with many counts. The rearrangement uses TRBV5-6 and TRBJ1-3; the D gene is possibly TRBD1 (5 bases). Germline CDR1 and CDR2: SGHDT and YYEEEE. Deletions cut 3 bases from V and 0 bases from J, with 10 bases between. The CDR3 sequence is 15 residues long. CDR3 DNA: TGTGCCAGCAGCTGGGGACCGGCCTCTGGAAACACCATATATTTT. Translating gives CASSWGPASGNTIYF.

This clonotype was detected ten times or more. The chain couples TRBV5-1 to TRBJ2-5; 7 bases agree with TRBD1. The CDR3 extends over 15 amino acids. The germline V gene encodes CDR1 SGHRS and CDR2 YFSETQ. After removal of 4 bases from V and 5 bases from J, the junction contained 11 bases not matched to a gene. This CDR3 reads CASSKGQPAGETQYF. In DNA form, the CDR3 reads TGCGCCAGCAGCAAGGGACAGCCCGCCGGGGAGACCCAGTACTTC.

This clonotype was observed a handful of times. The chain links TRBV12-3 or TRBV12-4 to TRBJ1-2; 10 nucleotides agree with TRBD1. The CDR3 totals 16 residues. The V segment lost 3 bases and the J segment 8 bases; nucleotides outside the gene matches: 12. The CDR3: CASSLYRQGADGGYTF. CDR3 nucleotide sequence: TGTGCCAGCAGTTTGTACCGACAGGGGGCGGATGGCGGCTACACCTTC.

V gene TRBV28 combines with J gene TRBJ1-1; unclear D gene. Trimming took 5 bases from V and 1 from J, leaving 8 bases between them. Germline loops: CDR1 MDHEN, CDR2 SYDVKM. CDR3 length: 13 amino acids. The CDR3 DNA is TGTGCCAGCAGTGATGCCCCGAACACTGAAGCTTTCTTT. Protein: CASSDAPNTEAFF.

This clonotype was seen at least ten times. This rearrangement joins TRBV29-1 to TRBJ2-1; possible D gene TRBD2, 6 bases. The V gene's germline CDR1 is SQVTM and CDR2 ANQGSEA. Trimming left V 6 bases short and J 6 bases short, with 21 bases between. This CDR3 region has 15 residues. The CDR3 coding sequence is TGCAGCGTGGCGGGACTTCCCAGGGCCTCCAATGAGCAGTTCTTC. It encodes CSVAGLPRASNEQFF.